This T cell receptor beta chain was captured by sequencing in a study of T-cell memory formation after mild COVID-19. Study background: Each donor largely had its own TCR clusters.

This clonotype is medium-sized (0.01 to 0.1%) in the sample. The antigen remains unidentified. The study, taken as a whole, reports: Among clones peaking at day 37 in the second wave, SARS-CoV-2 specificity remained unconfirmed. Day 15 to 85 contracting clones showed balanced CD4/CD8; later expanders leaned CD4+.

MiXCR, run by TCRdb on the 5' RACE reads, gives a single entry per CDR3 protein. The data contain under 250,000 distinct CDR3 sequences, around 25% of them seen just once; the ten biggest clones take up roughly an eighth. The CDR3 covers 17 residues. The V end was cut by 0 bases, the J end by 0 bases, with 11 bases between. Germline-derived CDR1 and CDR2 are LNHNV and YYDKDF (reference sequence). The chain recombines TRBV15 with TRBJ2-2; no clear D gene. The origin of this receptor is an adult woman who had mild COVID-19 (a few samples of this study predate the infection). Cell type and time point are not known. The sample consisted of PBMCs or a T cell subset sorted from them (not recorded which). CDR3 sequence reads: CATSRDQASPNTGELFF. CDR3 DNA: TGTGCCACCAGCAGAGATCAAGCCAGCCCGAACACCGGGGAGCTGTTTTTT.